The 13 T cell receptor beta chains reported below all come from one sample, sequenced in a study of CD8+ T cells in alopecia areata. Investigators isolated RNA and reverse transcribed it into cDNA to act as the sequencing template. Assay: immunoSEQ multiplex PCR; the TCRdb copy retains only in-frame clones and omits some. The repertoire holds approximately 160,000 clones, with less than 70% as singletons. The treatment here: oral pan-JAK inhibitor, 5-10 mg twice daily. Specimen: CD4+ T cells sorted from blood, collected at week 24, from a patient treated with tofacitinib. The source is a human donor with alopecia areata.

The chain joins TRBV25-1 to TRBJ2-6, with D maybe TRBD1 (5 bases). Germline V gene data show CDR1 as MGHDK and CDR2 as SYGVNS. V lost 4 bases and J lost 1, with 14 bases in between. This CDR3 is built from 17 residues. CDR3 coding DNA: TGTGCCAGCAGTGTAGGTGGGGCCACATCTGGGGCCAACGTCCTGACTTTC. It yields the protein CASSVGGATSGANVLTF.

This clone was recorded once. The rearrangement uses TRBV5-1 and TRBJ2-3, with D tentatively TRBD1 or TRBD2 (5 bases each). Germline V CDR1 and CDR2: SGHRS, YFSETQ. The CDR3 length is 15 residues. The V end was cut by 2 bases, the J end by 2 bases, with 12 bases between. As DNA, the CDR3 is TGCGCCAGCAGCTTTACCGGGGCCAACACAGATACGCAGTATTTT. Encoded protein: CASSFTGANTDTQYF. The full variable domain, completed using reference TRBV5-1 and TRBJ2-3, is KAGVTQTPRYLIKTRGQQVTLSCSPISGHRSVSWYQQTPGQGLQFLFEYFSETQRNKGNFPGRFSGRQFSNSRSEMNVSTLELGDSALYLCASSFTGANTDTQYFGPGTRLTVL.

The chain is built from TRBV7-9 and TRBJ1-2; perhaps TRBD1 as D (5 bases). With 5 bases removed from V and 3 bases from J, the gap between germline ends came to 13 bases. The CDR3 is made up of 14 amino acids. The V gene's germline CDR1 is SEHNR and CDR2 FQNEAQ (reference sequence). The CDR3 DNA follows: TGTGCCAGCAGCGCCCCGGGGGGTGACTATGGCTACACCTTC. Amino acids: CASSAPGGDYGYTF.

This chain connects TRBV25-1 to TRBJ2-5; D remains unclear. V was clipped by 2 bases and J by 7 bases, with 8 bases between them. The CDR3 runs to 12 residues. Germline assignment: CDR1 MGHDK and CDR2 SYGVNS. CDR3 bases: TGTGCCAGCAGTGAAGGTACCGTGACCCAGTACTTC. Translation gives CASSEGTVTQYF.

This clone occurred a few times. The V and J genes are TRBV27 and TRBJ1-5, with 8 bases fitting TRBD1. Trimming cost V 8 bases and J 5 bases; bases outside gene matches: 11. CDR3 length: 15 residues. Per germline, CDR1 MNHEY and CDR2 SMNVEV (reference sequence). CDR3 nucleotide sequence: TGTGCCAGCTCCCCGGGGACAGGAAATTATCAGCCCCAGCATTTT. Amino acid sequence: CASSPGTGNYQPQHF.

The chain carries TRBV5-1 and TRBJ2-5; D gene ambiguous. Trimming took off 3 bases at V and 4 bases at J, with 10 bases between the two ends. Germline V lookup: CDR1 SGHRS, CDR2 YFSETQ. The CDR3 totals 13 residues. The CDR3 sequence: CASSSGNRETQYF. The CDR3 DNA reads TGCGCCAGCAGCTCCGGAAATAGAGAGACCCAGTACTTC.

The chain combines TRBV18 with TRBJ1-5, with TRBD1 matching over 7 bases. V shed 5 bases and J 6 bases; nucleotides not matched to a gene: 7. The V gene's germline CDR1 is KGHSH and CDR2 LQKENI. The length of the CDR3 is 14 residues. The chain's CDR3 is CASSSVQGSQPQHF. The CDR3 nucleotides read TGTGCCAGCTCATCAGTACAGGGGAGTCAGCCCCAGCATTTT.

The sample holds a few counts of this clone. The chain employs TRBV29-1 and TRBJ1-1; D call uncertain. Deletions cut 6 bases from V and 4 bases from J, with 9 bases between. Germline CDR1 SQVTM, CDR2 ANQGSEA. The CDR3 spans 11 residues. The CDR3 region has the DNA TGCAGCGTAGCCTGGACCACTGAAGCTTTCTTT. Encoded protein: CSVAWTTEAFF. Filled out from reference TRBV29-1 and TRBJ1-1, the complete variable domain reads SAVISQKPSRDICQRGTSLTIQCQVDSQVTMMFWYRQQPGQSLTLIATANQGSEATYESGFVIDKFPISRPNLTFSTLTVSNMSPEDSSIYLCSVAWTTEAFFGQGTRLTVV.

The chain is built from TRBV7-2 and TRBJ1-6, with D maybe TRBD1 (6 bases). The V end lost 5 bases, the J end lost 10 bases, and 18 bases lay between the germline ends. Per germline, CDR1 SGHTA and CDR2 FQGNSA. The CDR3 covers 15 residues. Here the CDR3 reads CASSLTPGANSPLHF. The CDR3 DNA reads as TGTGCCAGCAGCCTGACCCCAGGGGCGAACTCACCCCTCCACTTT.

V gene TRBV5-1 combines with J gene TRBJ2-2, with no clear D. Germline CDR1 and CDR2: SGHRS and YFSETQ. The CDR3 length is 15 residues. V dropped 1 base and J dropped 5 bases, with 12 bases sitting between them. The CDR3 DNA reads TGCGCCAGCAGCTTGTCGAGTACGGCGACCGGGGAGCTGTTTTTT. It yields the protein CASSLSSTATGELFF.

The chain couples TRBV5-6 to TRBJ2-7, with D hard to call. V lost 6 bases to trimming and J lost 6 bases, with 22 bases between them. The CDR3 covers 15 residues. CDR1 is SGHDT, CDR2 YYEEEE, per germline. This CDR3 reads CASTLDPTSSLEQYF. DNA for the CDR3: TGTGCCAGCACCCTGGACCCGACTTCCTCTCTCGAGCAGTACTTC.

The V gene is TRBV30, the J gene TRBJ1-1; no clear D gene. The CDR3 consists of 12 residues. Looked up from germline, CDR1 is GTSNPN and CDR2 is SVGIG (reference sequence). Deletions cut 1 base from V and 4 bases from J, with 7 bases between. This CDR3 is CAWSGGSTEAFF. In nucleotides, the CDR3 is TGTGCCTGGAGTGGAGGTAGCACTGAAGCTTTCTTT.

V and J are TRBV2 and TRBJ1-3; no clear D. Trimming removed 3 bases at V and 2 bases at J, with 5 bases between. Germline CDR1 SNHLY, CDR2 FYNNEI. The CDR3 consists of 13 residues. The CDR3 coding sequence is TGTGCCAGCAGTGACGCCACTGGAAACACCATATATTTT. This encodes CASSDATGNTIYF. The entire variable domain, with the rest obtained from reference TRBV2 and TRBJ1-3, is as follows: EPEVTQTPSHQVTQMGQEVILRCVPISNHLYFYWYRQILGQKVEFLVSFYNNEISEKSEIFDDQFSVERPDGSNFTLKIRSTKLEDSAMYFCASSDATGNTIYFGEGSWLTVV.